This T cell receptor (beta chain) derives from a study of control samples from healthy donors and cancer patients. TCRdb keeps only in-frame clones here, not all; method: immunoSEQ multiplex PCR. The data show 40,000 to 55,000 clones, over 90% seen once. Germline CDR1 and CDR2: MNHEY and SVGAGI. This CDR3 is built from 12 residues. The germline V and J ends were trimmed by 2 bases and 13 bases, with 11 bases remaining between them. The genes are TRBV6-5 and TRBJ2-2; D is uncertain. The clonotype was recovered from a woman in her fifties or sixties with head and neck cancer. Sequencing was performed on PBMCs. For the CDR3, the DNA is TGTGCCAGCAGTTACGACCTCCGGTCGCTGTTTTTT. Protein: CASSYDLRSLFF.